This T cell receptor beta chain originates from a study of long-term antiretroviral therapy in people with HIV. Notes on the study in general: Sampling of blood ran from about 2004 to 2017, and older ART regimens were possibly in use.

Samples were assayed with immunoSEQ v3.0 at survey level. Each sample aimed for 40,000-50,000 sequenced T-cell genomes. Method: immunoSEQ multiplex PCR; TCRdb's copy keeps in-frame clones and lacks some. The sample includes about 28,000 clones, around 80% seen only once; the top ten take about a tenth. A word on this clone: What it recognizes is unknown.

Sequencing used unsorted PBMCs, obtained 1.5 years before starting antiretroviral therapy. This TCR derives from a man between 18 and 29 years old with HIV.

This chain's CDR3 is CAWSSQVGTAKLFF. Here the CDR3 DNA reads TGTGCCTGGAGTTCACAGGTTGGAACGGCAAAACTGTTTTTT. The gene calls are TRBV30 and TRBJ1-4, with D tentatively TRBD1 (5 bases). The germline V gene encodes CDR1 GTSNPN and CDR2 SVGIG (reference sequence). CDR3 length: 14 amino acids. Trimming left V 2 bases short and J 10 bases short, with 17 bases between.